The entry that follows covers one TCR beta chain sequence. What it binds is not known. One junction end disagrees with the germline gene, perhaps due to a read error. RNA transcripts yielded amplified TCR beta CDR3 regions. A first-round RT-PCR of the TCR CDR3 used the HTBI primer set. Via MiXCR, TCRdb re-called the multiplex PCR reads, giving one row per CDR3 protein. The sample has around 660,000 distinct CDR3 sequences, 45% seen once. Germline CDR1 is LNHDA and CDR2 is SQIVND (reference sequence). This CDR3 has 12 amino acids. This specimen comes from a study of T cells in Graves' hyperthyroidism and ophthalmopathy. Uncontrolled infection, other autoimmune disease, pregnancy or lactation excluded patients. Study outcomes and limitations: The model identified upcoming ophthalmopathy a median around 6 months ahead of onset.

The material sequenced was peripheral blood or thyroid tissue (not recorded which). The rearrangement uses TRBV19 and TRBJ1-1; 7 nucleotides match TRBD1. The sequence was obtained from an adult man with Graves' disease, either hyperthyroidism or ophthalmopathy (not recorded which). The CDR3 bases are TGTGCCAGTAGAGGCAGGGGGGCTGAAGCTGTCTTT. It is translated as CASRGRGAEAVF.